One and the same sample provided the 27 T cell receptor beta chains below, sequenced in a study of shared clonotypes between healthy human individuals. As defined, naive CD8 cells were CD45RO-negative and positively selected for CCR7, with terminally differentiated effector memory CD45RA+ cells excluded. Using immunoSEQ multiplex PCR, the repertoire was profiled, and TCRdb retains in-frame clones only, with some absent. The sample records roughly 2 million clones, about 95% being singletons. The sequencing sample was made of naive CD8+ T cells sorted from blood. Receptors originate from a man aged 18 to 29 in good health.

The CDR3 DNA is TGCGCCAGCAGTGAGTGGGACACGCTAAACATTCAGTACTTC. Translation gives CASSEWDTLNIQYF. This sequence joins TRBV10-2 and TRBJ2-4, with D possibly matching TRBD1 (6 bases). The germline V and J ends were trimmed by 1 base and 6 bases, with 10 bases remaining between them. CDR3 length: 14 amino acids. Germline V CDR1 and CDR2: WSHSY, SAAADI.

The CDR3 nucleotides read TGCAGCGTTCCCCGCTCCTACAATGAGCAGTTCTTC. Translation gives CSVPRSYNEQFF. The chain links TRBV29-1 to TRBJ2-1; D not certain. This CDR3 is built from 12 residues. V was cut by 5 bases and J by 0 bases, with 5 bases left in between. Germline V CDR1 and CDR2: SQVTM, ANQGSEA.

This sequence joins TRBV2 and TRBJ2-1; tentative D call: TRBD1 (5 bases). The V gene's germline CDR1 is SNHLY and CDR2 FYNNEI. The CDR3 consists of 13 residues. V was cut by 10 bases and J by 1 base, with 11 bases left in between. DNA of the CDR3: TGTGCCACTAAAGACAGTTCCTACAATGAGCAGTTCTTC. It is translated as CATKDSSYNEQFF.

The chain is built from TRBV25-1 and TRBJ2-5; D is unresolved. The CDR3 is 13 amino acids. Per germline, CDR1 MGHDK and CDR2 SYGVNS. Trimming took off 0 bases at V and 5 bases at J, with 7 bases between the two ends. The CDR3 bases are TGTGCCAGCAGTGAATACAACTGGGAGACCCAGTACTTC. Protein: CASSEYNWETQYF.

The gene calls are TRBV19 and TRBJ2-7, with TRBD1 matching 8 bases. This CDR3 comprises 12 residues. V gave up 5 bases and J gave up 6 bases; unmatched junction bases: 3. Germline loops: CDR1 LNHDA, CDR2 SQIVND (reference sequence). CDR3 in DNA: TGTGCCAGTAGTGGACAGGGAGTCGAGCAGTACTTC. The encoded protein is CASSGQGVEQYF.

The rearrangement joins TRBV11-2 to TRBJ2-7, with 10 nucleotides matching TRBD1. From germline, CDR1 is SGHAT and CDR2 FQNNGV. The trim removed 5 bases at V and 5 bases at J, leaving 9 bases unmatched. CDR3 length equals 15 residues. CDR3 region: CASSPTRDRGHEQYF. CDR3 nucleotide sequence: TGTGCCAGCAGCCCAACACGGGACAGGGGCCACGAGCAGTACTTC.

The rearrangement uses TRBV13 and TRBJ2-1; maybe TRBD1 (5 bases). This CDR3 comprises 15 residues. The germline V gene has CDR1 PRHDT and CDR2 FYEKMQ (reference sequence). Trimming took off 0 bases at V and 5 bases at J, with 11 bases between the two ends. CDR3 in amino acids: CASSLGGQGNNEQFF. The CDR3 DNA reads TGTGCCAGCAGCTTAGGGGGGCAGGGAAACAATGAGCAGTTCTTC.

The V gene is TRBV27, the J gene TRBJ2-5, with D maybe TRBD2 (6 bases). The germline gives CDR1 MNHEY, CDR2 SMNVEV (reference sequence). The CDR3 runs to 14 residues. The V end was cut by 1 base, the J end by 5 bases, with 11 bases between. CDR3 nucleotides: TGTGCCAGCAGTTTATTGACTAGTTCGGAGACCCAGTACTTC. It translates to CASSLLTSSETQYF.

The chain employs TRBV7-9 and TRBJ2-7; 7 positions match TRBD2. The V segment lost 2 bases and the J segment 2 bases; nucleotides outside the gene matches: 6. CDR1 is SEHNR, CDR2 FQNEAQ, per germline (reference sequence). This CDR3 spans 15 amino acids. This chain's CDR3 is CASSLRPSGAYEQYF. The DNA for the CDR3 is TGTGCCAGCAGCTTAAGACCTAGCGGAGCCTACGAGCAGTACTTC.

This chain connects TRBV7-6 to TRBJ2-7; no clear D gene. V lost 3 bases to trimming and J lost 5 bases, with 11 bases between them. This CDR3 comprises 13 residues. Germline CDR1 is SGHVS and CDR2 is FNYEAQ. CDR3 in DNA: TGTGCCAGCAGCTTTCGCAGGTCCGACGAGCAGTACTTC. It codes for CASSFRRSDEQYF.

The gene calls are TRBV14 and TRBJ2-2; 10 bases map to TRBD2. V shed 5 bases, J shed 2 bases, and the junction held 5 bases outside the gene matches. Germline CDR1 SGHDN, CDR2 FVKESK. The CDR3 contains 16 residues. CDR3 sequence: CASSGLAGANTGELFF. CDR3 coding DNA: TGTGCCAGCAGCGGTCTAGCGGGGGCCAACACCGGGGAGCTGTTTTTT.

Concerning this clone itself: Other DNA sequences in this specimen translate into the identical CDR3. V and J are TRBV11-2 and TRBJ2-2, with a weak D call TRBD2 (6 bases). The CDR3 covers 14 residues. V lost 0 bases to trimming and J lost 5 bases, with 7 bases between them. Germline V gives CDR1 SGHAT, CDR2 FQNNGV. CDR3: CASSLDRGTGELFF. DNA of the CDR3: TGTGCCAGCAGCTTAGATCGGGGGACCGGGGAGCTGTTTTTT.

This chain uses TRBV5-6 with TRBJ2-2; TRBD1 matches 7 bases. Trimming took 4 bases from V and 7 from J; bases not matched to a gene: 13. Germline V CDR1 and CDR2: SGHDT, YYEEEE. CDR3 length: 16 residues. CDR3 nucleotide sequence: TGTGCCAGCAGCGGGACAGCCAGTGATTGGGGCGGGGAGCTGTTTTTT. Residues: CASSGTASDWGGELFF.

As DNA, the CDR3 is TGTGCCAGCAGCTTAGAAACAGGGGGCGATGAAAAACTGTTTTTT. This gives the protein CASSLETGGDEKLFF. The J gene is TRBJ1-4, the V gene TRBV7-6; 9 bases match TRBD1. V lost 1 base and J lost 6; bases outside the gene matches: 3. CDR1 SGHVS and CDR2 FNYEAQ come from the germline V gene. This CDR3 region has 15 residues.

CDR3 region: CASSELAEGQETQYF. In DNA, the CDR3 is TGCGCCAGCAGTGAGCTGGCAGAGGGACAAGAGACCCAGTACTTC. The genes are TRBV10-1 and TRBJ2-5; D may be TRBD2 (5 bases). V was trimmed by 2 bases and J by 2 bases, leaving 12 bases between them. Germline assignment: CDR1 WNHNN and CDR2 SYGVQD (reference sequence). This CDR3 has 15 residues.

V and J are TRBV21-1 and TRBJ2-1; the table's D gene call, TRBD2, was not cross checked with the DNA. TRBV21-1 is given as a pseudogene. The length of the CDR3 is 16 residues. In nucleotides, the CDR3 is TGTGCCAGCAGCGCGCCCCCCCGCCCCCATCGCAATGAGCAGTTCTTC. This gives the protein CASSAPPRPHRNEQFF.

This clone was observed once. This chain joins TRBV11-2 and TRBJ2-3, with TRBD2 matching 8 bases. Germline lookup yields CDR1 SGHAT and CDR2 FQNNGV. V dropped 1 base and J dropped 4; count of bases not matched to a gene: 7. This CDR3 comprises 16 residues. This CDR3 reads CASSLGRSGSSDTQYF. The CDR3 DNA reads TGTGCCAGCAGCTTAGGTAGGAGCGGGAGTTCAGATACGCAGTATTTT.

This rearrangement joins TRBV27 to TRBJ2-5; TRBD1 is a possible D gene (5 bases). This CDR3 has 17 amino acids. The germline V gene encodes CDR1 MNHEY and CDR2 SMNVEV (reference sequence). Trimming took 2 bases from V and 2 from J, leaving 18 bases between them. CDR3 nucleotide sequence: TGTGCCAGCAGTTTACTCGGCCTCAGGGAACTACAAGAGACCCAGTACTTC. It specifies CASSLLGLRELQETQYF.

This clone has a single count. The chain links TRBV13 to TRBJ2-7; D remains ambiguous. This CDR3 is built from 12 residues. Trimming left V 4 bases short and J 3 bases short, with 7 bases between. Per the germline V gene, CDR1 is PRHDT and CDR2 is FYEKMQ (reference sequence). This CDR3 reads CASSSEDYEQYF. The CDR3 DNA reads TGTGCCAGCAGCTCTGAGGACTACGAGCAGTACTTC. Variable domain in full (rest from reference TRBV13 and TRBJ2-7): AAGVIQSPRHLIKEKRETATLKCYPIPRHDTVYWYQQGPGQDPQFLISFYEKMQSDKGSIPDRFSAQQFSDYHSELNMSSLELGDSALYFCASSSEDYEQYFGPGTRLTVT.

The CDR3 protein is CASSSTSGKTDTQYF. The CDR3 region has the DNA TGTGCCAGCAGTTCGACTAGCGGGAAGACAGATACGCAGTATTTT. The genes are TRBV27 and TRBJ2-3, with 11 bases aligning to TRBD2. CDR1 is MNHEY and CDR2 is SMNVEV in the germline V gene (reference sequence). The CDR3 consists of 15 residues. Losses at the gene ends were 4 bases for V and 3 bases for J; bases not matched to a gene: 3.

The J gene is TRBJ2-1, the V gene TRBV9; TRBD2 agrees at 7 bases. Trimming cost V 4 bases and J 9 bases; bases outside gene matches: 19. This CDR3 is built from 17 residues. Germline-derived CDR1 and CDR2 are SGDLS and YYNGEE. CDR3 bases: TGTGCCAGCAGCCCCCAAGGGGCTAGCGGAGTTATGGGTGAGCAGTTCTTC. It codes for CASSPQGASGVMGEQFF.

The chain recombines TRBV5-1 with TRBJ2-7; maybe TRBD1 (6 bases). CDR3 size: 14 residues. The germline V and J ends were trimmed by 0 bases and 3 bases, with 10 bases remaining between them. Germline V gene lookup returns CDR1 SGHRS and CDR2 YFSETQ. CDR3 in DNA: TGCGCCAGCAGCTTGGAGGGACAATACTACGAGCAGTACTTC. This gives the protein CASSLEGQYYEQYF.

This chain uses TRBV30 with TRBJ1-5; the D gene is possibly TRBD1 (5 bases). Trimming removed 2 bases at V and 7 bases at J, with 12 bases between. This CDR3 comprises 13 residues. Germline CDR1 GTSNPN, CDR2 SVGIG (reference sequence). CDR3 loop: CAWSTGDGQPQHF. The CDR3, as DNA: TGTGCCTGGAGTACGGGGGATGGGCAGCCCCAGCATTTT.

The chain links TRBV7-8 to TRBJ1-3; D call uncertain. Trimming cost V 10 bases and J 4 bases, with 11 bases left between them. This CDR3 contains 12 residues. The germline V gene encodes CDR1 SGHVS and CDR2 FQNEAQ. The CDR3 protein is CAITTIGNTIYF. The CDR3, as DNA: TGTGCCATTACGACCATCGGAAACACCATATATTTT.

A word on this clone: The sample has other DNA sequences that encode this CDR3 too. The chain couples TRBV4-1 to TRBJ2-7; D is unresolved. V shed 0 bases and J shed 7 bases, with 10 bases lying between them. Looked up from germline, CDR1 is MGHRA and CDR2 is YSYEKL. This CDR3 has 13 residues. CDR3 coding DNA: TGCGCCAGCAGCCAAGATCGTGCCGGAGAGCAGTACTTC. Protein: CASSQDRAGEQYF.

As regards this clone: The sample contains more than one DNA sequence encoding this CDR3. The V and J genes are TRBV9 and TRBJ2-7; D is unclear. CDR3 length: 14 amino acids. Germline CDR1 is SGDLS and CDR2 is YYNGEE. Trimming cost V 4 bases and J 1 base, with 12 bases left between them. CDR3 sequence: CASSLGQASYEQYF. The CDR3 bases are TGTGCCAGCAGCTTAGGGCAGGCTTCCTACGAGCAGTACTTC.

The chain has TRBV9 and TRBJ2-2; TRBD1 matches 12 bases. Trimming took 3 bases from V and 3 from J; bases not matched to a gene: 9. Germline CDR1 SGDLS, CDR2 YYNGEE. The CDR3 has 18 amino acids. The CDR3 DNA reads TGTGCCAGCAGCGACCGGGACAGGGGGCGCGGGGACACCGGGGAGCTGTTTTTT. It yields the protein CASSDRDRGRGDTGELFF.